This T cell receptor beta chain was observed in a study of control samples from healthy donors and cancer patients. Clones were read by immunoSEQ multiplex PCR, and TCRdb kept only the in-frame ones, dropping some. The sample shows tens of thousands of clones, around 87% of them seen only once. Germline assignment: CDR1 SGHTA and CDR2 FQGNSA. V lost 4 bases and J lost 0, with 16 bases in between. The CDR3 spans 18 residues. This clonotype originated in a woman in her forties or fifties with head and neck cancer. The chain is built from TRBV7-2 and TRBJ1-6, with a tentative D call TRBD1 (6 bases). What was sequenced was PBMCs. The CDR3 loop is CASSSSGTLSSYNSPLHF. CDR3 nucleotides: TGTGCCAGCAGCTCCTCCGGGACACTGAGCTCCTATAATTCACCCCTCCACTTT.